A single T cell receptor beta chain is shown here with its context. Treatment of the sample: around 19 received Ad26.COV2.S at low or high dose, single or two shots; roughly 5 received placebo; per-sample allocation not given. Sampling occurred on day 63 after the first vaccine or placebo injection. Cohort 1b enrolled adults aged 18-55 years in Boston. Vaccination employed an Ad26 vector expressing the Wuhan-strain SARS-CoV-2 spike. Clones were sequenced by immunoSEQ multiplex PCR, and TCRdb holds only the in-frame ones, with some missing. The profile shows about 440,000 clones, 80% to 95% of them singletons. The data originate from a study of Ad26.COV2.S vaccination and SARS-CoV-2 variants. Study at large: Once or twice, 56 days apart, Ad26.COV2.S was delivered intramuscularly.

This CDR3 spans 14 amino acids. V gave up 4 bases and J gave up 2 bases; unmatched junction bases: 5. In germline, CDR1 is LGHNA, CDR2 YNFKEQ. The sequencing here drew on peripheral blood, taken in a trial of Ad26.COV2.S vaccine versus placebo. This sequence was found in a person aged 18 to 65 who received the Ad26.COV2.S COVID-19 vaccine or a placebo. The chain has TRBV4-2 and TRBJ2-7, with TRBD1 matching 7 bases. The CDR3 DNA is TGTGCCAGCAGCCTCATGACAGGGCCCTACGAGCAGTACTTC. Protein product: CASSLMTGPYEQYF.